This is a list of T cell receptor beta chains from one sample in a study of blood T cell repertoires in COVID-19. Generated by immunoSEQ multiplex PCR, the TCRdb table keeps only in-frame clones and is missing some. The top ten hold around a sixth of the sample, which has tens of thousands of clones, approximately 80% seen once. Material for sequencing was peripheral blood. Receptors were obtained from a man aged 65 to 79 who had recovered from COVID-19. CDR3s leave out the opening cysteine and the closing phenylalanine or tryptophan. A D gene is named only where the DNA matches it firmly.

cdr3_aa d_call v_call cdr3_length
ASTYEREQF - TRBV12-3/TRBV12-4 9
ASSEVGRGGNEQF TRBD2 TRBV6-4 13
SVYPLADLADTQY TRBD2 TRBV29-1 13
SVVQGSNYGYT - TRBV29-1 11
ASSHRQGGAGTDTQY TRBD1 TRBV3-1/TRBV3-2 15
ASRKDSEKLF - TRBV11-2 10
ASSSSGAPYNEQF - TRBV5-4 13
ASSLAEGLGAF - TRBV7-2 11
ASSPRDRFPYGYT - TRBV5-1 13
ASSPKNLAGVHEQF TRBD2 TRBV7-9 14
ASSPGGRTSLAKNIQY TRBD1 TRBV4-2 16
ASSLHSGGALNEQF TRBD2 TRBV11-3 14
ASSQDHTSGSIGGGETQY TRBD2 TRBV4-1 18
ASSSTGAGTEAF TRBD1 TRBV2 12
ASTTGTGQETQY TRBD1 TRBV19 12
ASSQESSGNTIY - TRBV4-2 12
ASSLADSQETQY - TRBV5-1 12
ASSSRTSGTYNEQF TRBD2 TRBV11-3 14
AWRIPDREAKGYT TRBD1 TRBV30 13
ASSHRQGKNTEAF - TRBV6-6 13
ASSQDQSDGGHYGYT - TRBV4-3 15
ASSPSGGHIQETQY - TRBV18 14
ASSLGGFPGGYT - TRBV5-6 12
ASRVWAQLAGGADTQY TRBD2 TRBV27 16
ASSFYAARSYEQY - TRBV5-6 13
ASSLRENQPQH - TRBV7-8 11
ASSSGTRAHTQY TRBD2 TRBV7-2 12
ASSAVNYGYT - TRBV2 10
AISEKGSRSETQY - TRBV10-3 13
ASSPTSGRTDTQY TRBD2 TRBV18 13
AISDYTAGSGGSGNTIY - TRBV10-3 17
ASSLKGTGKGGAF TRBD1 TRBV28 13
ASSPERTGGGNTIY TRBD1 TRBV4-3 14
ASSVAGESGELF - TRBV9 12
ASVEDRSTEAF - TRBV2 11
ASSAPNRGGQETQY - TRBV27 14
ASSLSGGANVLT - TRBV11-2 12
ASSRTSGAYNEQF TRBD2 TRBV27 13
ASSRNRQENTEAF - TRBV6-2/TRBV6-3 13
ASRVDRLMNTEAF - TRBV6-5 13
ASSVSGQGLSFDTQY TRBD1 TRBV9 15
ASSQRQGTGELF TRBD1 TRBV7-6 12
ASGPGVGNTEAF - TRBV28 12
ASSEALRQGFSRYGYT - TRBV6-1 16
ASSEILEAQY - TRBV6-1 10
ASSSDRGHNSPLH TRBD1 TRBV18 13
ASSIAGTGDSYEQY TRBD1 TRBV5-1 14
ASSYAGHQPQH - TRBV6-2/TRBV6-3 11
ASSPSGTGKNIQY TRBD1 TRBV6-2/TRBV6-3 13
ASSPGGKKQF TRBD2 TRBV18 10
ASSRTGSGNTIY TRBD1 TRBV7-8 12
ASSYRPGQSYNEQF TRBD1 TRBV6-5 14
ASSQDRVENEKLF - TRBV4-1 13
ASSGNPGGGWNEQF TRBD1 TRBV6-4 14